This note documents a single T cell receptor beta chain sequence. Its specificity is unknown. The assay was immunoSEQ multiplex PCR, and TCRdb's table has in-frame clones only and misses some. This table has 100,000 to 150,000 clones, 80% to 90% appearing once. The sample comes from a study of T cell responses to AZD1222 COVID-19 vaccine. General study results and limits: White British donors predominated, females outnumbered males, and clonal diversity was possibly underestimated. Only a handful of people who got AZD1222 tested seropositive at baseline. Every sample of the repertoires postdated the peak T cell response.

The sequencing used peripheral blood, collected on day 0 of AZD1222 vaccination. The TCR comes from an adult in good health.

The CDR3: CASTTGTVHSPLHF. Here the CDR3 DNA reads TGTGCCAGCACGACGGGGACAGTTCATTCACCCCTCCACTTT. J is TRBJ1-6 and V is TRBV28, with TRBD1 matching over 7 bases. CDR3 length: 14 residues. The V segment lost 7 bases and the J segment 8 bases; nucleotides outside the gene matches: 8. Germline-derived CDR1 and CDR2 are MDHEN and SYDVKM.